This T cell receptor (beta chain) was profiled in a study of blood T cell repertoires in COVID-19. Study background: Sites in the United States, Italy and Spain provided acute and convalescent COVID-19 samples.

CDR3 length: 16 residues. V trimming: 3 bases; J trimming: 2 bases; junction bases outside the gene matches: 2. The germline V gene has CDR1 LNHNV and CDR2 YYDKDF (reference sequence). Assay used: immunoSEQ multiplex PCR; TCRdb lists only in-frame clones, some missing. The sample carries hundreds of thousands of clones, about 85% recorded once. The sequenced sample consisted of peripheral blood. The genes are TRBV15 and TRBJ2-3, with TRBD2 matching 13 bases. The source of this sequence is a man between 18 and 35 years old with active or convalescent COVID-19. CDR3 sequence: CATSRGTSGDTDTQYF. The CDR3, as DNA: TGTGCCACCAGCAGGGGGACTAGCGGGGACACAGATACGCAGTATTTT.